These 11 T cell receptor beta chains came from one sample sequenced in a study of blood T cell repertoires in COVID-19. TCRdb's table, derived via immunoSEQ multiplex PCR, lists solely in-frame clones and lacks some. The table includes about 300,000 clones, more than 70% detected once. The sequencing sample was made of peripheral blood. Receptor source: a woman aged 45 to 65 with acute or convalescent COVID-19.

The chain carries TRBV6-2 or TRBV6-3 and TRBJ2-1, with D unresolved. The CDR3 consists of 13 residues. Trimming removed 2 bases from V and 9 bases from J, with 11 bases in between. From germline, CDR1 is MNHEY and CDR2 SVGEGT. In DNA, the CDR3 is TGTGCCAGCAGTTACCGTGAGGATTCTGAGCAGTTCTTC. This codes for CASSYREDSEQFF.

This chain joins TRBV2 and TRBJ1-4, with D unclear. Trimming left V 4 bases short and J 0 bases short, with 9 bases between. This CDR3 is built from 15 residues. Germline values: CDR1 SNHLY, CDR2 FYNNEI. CDR3 coding DNA: TGTGCCAGCAGTGTTGGAGGCGCAACTAATGAAAAACTGTTTTTT. It codes for CASSVGGATNEKLFF. Filled out from reference TRBV2 and TRBJ1-4, the complete variable domain reads EPEVTQTPSHQVTQMGQEVILRCVPISNHLYFYWYRQILGQKVEFLVSFYNNEISEKSEIFDDQFSVERPDGSNFTLKIRSTKLEDSAMYFCASSVGGATNEKLFFGSGTQLSVL.

The V gene is TRBV7-2, the J gene TRBJ1-3; D is unresolved. The CDR3 consists of 13 residues. Germline assignment: CDR1 SGHTA and CDR2 FQGNSA. V was cut by 11 bases and J by 0 bases, with 11 bases left in between. The CDR3 protein is CAGGVSSGNTIYF. The DNA for the CDR3 is TGTGCCGGCGGGGTTTCCTCTGGAAACACCATATATTTT.

This chain links TRBV15 with TRBJ1-2, with 10 positions matching TRBD1. Germline CDR1 reads LNHNV; CDR2 reads YYDKDF (reference sequence). With 4 bases clipped from V and 3 bases from J, the junction kept 5 bases outside the gene matches. The CDR3 is made up of 15 amino acids. CDR3 sequence (DNA): TGTGCCACCAGCACCGGGGACAGGGGCTACTATGGCTACACCTTC. Its protein product is CATSTGDRGYYGYTF.

The chain employs TRBV3-1 (or the pseudogene TRBV3-2) and TRBJ2-7; D unclear. In germline, CDR1 is LGHDT, CDR2 YNNKEL (reference sequence). This CDR3 is 11 amino acids long. V lost 1 base to trimming and J lost 5 bases, with 3 bases between them. For the CDR3, the DNA is TGTGCCAGCAGCCAAGGCGACGAGCAGTACTTC. This codes for CASSQGDEQYF.

The rearrangement joins TRBV5-1 to TRBJ1-2; 7 nucleotides agree with TRBD1. CDR3 length: 14 residues. CDR1 and CDR2 from the germline V gene are SGHRS and YFSETQ. The J segment lost 7 bases and the V segment lost 0 bases, leaving 6 bases of the junction unmatched. The chain's CDR3 is CASSLGAGGRGYTF. The CDR3 bases are TGCGCCAGCAGCTTGGGGGCAGGGGGTCGTGGCTACACCTTC. The whole variable domain, filled in from reference TRBV5-1 and TRBJ1-2, reads KAGVTQTPRYLIKTRGQQVTLSCSPISGHRSVSWYQQTPGQGLQFLFEYFSETQRNKGNFPGRFSGRQFSNSRSEMNVSTLELGDSALYLCASSLGAGGRGYTFGSGTRLTVV.

The V and J genes are TRBV7-2 and TRBJ1-4; 7 positions match TRBD1. The CDR3 covers 14 residues. The trim removed 8 bases at V and 5 bases at J, leaving 8 bases unmatched. The germline V gene has CDR1 SGHTA and CDR2 FQGNSA. The CDR3 bases are TGTGCCAGCCACCTCGGGACAGAAAATGAAAAACTGTTTTTT. Translating it yields CASHLGTENEKLFF. Drawing the rest from reference TRBV7-2 and TRBJ1-4, the complete variable domain is GAGVSQSPSNKVTEKGKDVELRCDPISGHTALYWYRQSLGQGLEFLIYFQGNSAPDKSGLPSDRFSAERTGGSVSTLTIQRTQQEDSAVYLCASHLGTENEKLFFGSGTQLSVL.

This sequence joins TRBV5-1 and TRBJ2-1; unclear D gene. This CDR3 spans 13 amino acids. Germline V lookup: CDR1 SGHRS, CDR2 YFSETQ. V was shortened by 5 bases and J by 7 bases, with 13 bases between the two germline ends. CDR3 protein: CASRVETGNEQFF. CDR3 bases: TGCGCCAGCAGAGTGGAGACTGGGAATGAGCAGTTCTTC.

The CDR3 DNA sequence: TGTGCCAGTAGTAGCGATGGGCCCCAGCATTTT. As protein: CASSSDGPQHF. The rearrangement links TRBV19 to TRBJ1-5; D unresolved. This CDR3 spans 11 amino acids. Germline lookup yields CDR1 LNHDA and CDR2 SQIVND (reference sequence). V gave up 4 bases and J gave up 9 bases, with 7 bases separating them.

The chain has TRBV4-3 and TRBJ2-3, with 7 bases identical to TRBD1. The V gene end was trimmed by 0 bases and the J gene end by 3 bases; junction bases not matched to a gene: 6. The V gene's germline CDR1 is LGHNA and CDR2 YSLEER. The length of the CDR3 is 16 residues. The CDR3 DNA sequence: TGCGCCAGCAGCCAAGATCCGCGACAGGGTACAGATACGCAGTATTTT. It specifies CASSQDPRQGTDTQYF.

V is TRBV7-3 and J is TRBJ2-5; D not resolved. Germline V gene sequence: CDR1 SGHTA, CDR2 FQGTGA. The germline V and J ends were trimmed by 4 bases and 5 bases, with 11 bases remaining between them. The CDR3 spans 13 residues. CDR3 amino acids: CASSSQPGETQYF. CDR3 DNA sequence: TGTGCCAGCAGCTCACAGCCTGGGGAGACCCAGTACTTC. Full variable domain (missing parts from reference TRBV7-3 and TRBJ2-5): GAGVSQTPSNKVTEKGKYVELRCDPISGHTALYWYRQSLGQGPEFLIYFQGTGAADDSGLPNDRFFAVRPEGSVSTLKIQRTERGDSAVYLCASSSQPGETQYFGPGTRLLVL.